This TCR beta chain was identified in a study of a mutant IDH1 vaccine in newly diagnosed glioma. Time point meaning: week 23, last vaccination. What each vaccine dose contained was 300 ug of mutant IDH1 20-mer peptide, accompanied by topical imiquimod. Deletions cut 6 bases from V and 11 bases from J, with 13 bases between. The CDR3 totals 12 residues. Per the germline V gene, CDR1 is SEHNR and CDR2 is FQNEAQ (reference sequence). Method: immunoSEQ multiplex PCR; TCRdb's copy keeps in-frame clones and lacks some. This table has about 41,000 clones, about 78% appearing once. Note on this clone: No antigen is known for it.

V and J are TRBV7-9 and TRBJ2-2; TRBD2 might be the D (5 bases). This clonotype was obtained from a woman between 40 and 50 years old with glioma. Some clones in this sample may be carry-over from other donors' samples. Sequenced here: PBMCs, sampled from a glioma patient whose treatment included an IDH1 peptide vaccine. CDR3 sequence reads: CASRMTKGELFF. The DNA of the CDR3 is TGTGCCAGCAGAATGACTAAGGGAGAGCTGTTTTTT.